The 27 T cell receptor beta chains below were found in one sample sequenced in a study of early T cells in non-severe SARS-CoV-2 infection (dated by TCRdb to the early 2020s). The library relied on 5' RACE. Instrument on record: NextSeq 500. TCRdb passed the public sequencing reads through fastp at Q25 and MiXCR, retaining productive beta sequences. Records with the same CDR3 protein are collapsed into one entry carrying the most frequent genes and DNA. In this sample the table shows approximately 75,000 distinct CDR3 sequences, around 4.2% of which occur a single time. The top ten clones comprise 3% to 4.5% of the sample. Sequencing was performed on whole blood, taken at baseline. Every receptor here comes from an adult who was a healthcare worker with PCR-confirmed SARS-CoV-2 infection or an uninfected control (not recorded which). The donor label of this sample is uncertain.

This clonotype was observed at least ten times. This sequence joins TRBV19 and TRBJ2-3, with a weak D call TRBD2 (5 bases). Trimming removed 4 bases at V and 0 bases at J, with 8 bases between. The CDR3 totals 14 residues. Germline V lookup: CDR1 LNHDA, CDR2 SQIVND (reference sequence). The CDR3 DNA follows: TGTGCCAGTAGTACCTCGGGGAGCACAGATACGCAGTATTTT. It codes for CASSTSGSTDTQYF.

This clonotype has at least ten counts. For the CDR3, the DNA is TGTGCCAGCAGGACAATATACCGAGGGAACACTGAAGCTTTCTTT. Protein: CASRTIYRGNTEAFF. This chain connects TRBV11-2 to TRBJ1-1; D is unclear. With 6 bases removed from V and 1 base from J, the gap between germline ends came to 15 bases. This CDR3 spans 15 amino acids. Germline V gene lookup returns CDR1 SGHAT and CDR2 FQNNGV.

This clonotype came up many times. The chain has TRBV7-8 and TRBJ1-2, with D uncertain. The CDR3 sequence is 11 residues long. The V end was cut by 5 bases, the J end by 4 bases, with 5 bases between. The germline V gene encodes CDR1 SGHVS and CDR2 FQNEAQ. The CDR3 DNA reads TGTGCCAGCAGCACCGCCTATGGCTACACCTTC. Translated, it gives CASSTAYGYTF.

This chain connects TRBV6-2 or TRBV6-3 to TRBJ1-5; tentatively, D is TRBD1 (6 bases). The germline V gene has CDR1 MNHEY and CDR2 SVGEGT. The V gene lost 2 bases and the J gene lost 0 bases, with 11 bases spanning the gap. The CDR3 has 16 amino acids. CDR3 sequence reads: CASSYGGTHSNQPQHF. In DNA, the CDR3 is TGTGCCAGCAGTTACGGGGGCACCCATAGCAATCAGCCCCAGCATTTT.

This clonotype was observed a few times. The chain combines TRBV29-1 with TRBJ2-2, with 9 bases aligning to TRBD1. The ends lost 6 bases at V and 4 bases at J; junction bases unmatched: 12. The CDR3 has 16 residues. Germline CDR1 reads SQVTM; CDR2 reads ANQGSEA. CDR3 bases: TGCAGCGTGGGGGCGAGCGGGACAGGGCGCACCGGGGAGCTGTTTTTT. Its translation is CSVGASGTGRTGELFF.

The J gene is TRBJ1-6, the V gene TRBV14; D is unresolved. Germline values: CDR1 SGHDN, CDR2 FVKESK. V was clipped by 1 base and J by 6 bases, with 13 bases between them. CDR3 length: 16 amino acids. The CDR3 DNA reads TGTGCCAGCAGCCAAGGCCTGGGCAGCGTTAATTCACCCCTCCACTTT. Its translation is CASSQGLGSVNSPLHF.

This clonotype was recorded at least ten times. The genes are TRBV7-3 and TRBJ1-3, with D possibly matching TRBD1 (5 bases). Trimming took 5 bases from V and 6 from J, leaving 8 bases between them. Germline V gene sequence: CDR1 SGHTA, CDR2 FQGTGA. The CDR3 sequence is 12 residues long. CDR3 in amino acids: CASSGDQNTIYF. In DNA form, the CDR3 reads TGTGCCAGCAGCGGGGACCAAAACACCATATATTTT.

The chain has TRBV18 and TRBJ1-1; TRBD1 matches at 11 bases. The junction had 11 bases not matched to a gene; V was cut back by 3 bases and J by 2 bases. The length of the CDR3 is 18 residues. CDR1 and CDR2 (germline): KGHSH, LQKENI. CDR3 in amino acids: CASSPLDRGRIFNTEAFF. As DNA, the CDR3 is TGTGCCAGCTCACCCTTGGACAGGGGGCGGATATTTAACACTGAAGCTTTCTTT.

The chain recombines TRBV7-8 with TRBJ2-3, with D tentatively TRBD2 (5 bases). Trimming cost V 3 bases and J 0 bases, with 10 bases left between them. CDR1 and CDR2 from the germline V gene are SGHVS and FQNEAQ. The CDR3 has 15 residues. CDR3 DNA sequence: TGTGCCAGCAGCTTGGGCGGACTCAGCACAGATACGCAGTATTTT. This sequence encodes CASSLGGLSTDTQYF.

The V and J genes are TRBV7-9 and TRBJ2-4; TRBD2 aligns across 15 bases. J lost 0 bases, V lost 5 bases, and 8 bases had no gene match. The CDR3 spans 19 residues. Germline loops: CDR1 SEHNR, CDR2 FQNEAQ (reference sequence). In DNA form, the CDR3 reads TGTGCCAGCAGCCGGACTAGCGGGGGGGCCCACTTAGCCAAAAACATTCAGTACTTC. Translated, it gives CASSRTSGGAHLAKNIQYF. The full variable domain, completed using reference TRBV7-9 and TRBJ2-4, is DTGVSQNPRHKITKRGQNVTFRCDPISEHNRLYWYRQTLGQGPEFLTYFQNEAQLEKSRLLSDRFSAERPKGSFSTLEIQRTEQGDSAMYLCASSRTSGGAHLAKNIQYFGAGTRLSVL.

The rearrangement uses TRBV28 and TRBJ2-3, with D tentatively TRBD2 (7 bases). Germline values: CDR1 MDHEN, CDR2 SYDVKM. The CDR3 runs to 17 residues. Trimming took 8 bases from V and 6 from J, leaving 27 bases between them. CDR3 sequence reads: CASSRVRGGPRADTQYF. CDR3 in DNA: TGTGCCAGCTCCCGCGTCAGGGGAGGGCCCCGAGCGGATACGCAGTATTTT.

This clonotype was recorded many times. The rearrangement links TRBV20-1 to TRBJ1-5, with D possibly being TRBD1 (5 bases). This CDR3 has 14 residues. CDR1 and CDR2 (germline): DFQATT, SNEGSKA (reference sequence). V was cut by 3 bases and J by 2 bases, with 11 bases left in between. CDR3 nucleotide sequence: TGCAGTGCTAGGGGAGACAGCGGCAATCAGCCCCAGCATTTT. Its protein product is CSARGDSGNQPQHF.

The table lists this clonotype with a few counts. This chain links TRBV7-6 with TRBJ2-5, with TRBD2 matching over 9 bases. The germline V gene encodes CDR1 SGHVS and CDR2 FNYEAQ. CDR3 length equals 16 residues. Germline trimming cut 1 base from V and 6 bases from J; bases unmatched to any gene: 9. The CDR3 loop is CASSLGGGGAEKTQYF. As DNA, the CDR3 is TGTGCCAGCAGCTTAGGAGGCGGGGGGGCGGAAAAGACCCAGTACTTC.

This clonotype has at least ten counts. The CDR3 spells CASSQDSGDASYEQYF. For the CDR3, the DNA is TGCGCCAGCAGCCAAGACTCCGGGGACGCCTCCTACGAGCAGTACTTC. The genes are TRBV4-3 and TRBJ2-7, with D possibly called TRBD1 or TRBD2 (5 bases each). Germline values: CDR1 LGHNA, CDR2 YSLEER. Trimming took off 0 bases at V and 0 bases at J, with 12 bases between the two ends. The CDR3 consists of 16 residues.

The sample holds many counts of this clonotype. The chain links TRBV20-1 to TRBJ2-1; no clear D gene. The CDR3 consists of 12 residues. Germline CDR1 and CDR2: DFQATT and SNEGSKA (reference sequence). V dropped 8 bases and J dropped 12 bases, with 20 bases sitting between them. The CDR3, as DNA: TGCAGTTGGGCAGATGATTCGCAGAGGCAGTTCTTC. Its translation: CSWADDSQRQFF.

The sample holds many counts of this clonotype. The junction and the germline gene differ at one end; a read error may be behind it. The chain couples TRBV20-1 to TRBJ2-3; D is unclear. The length of the CDR3 is 13 residues. From germline, CDR1 is DFQATT and CDR2 SNEGSKA (reference sequence). This chain's CDR3 is CSARDEQRDTQYF. In DNA form, the CDR3 reads TGCAGTGCAAGAGACGAGCAACGAGATACGCAGTATTTT.

This clonotype came up many times. V gene TRBV5-1 combines with J gene TRBJ2-7, with 8 bases identical to TRBD1. There are 14 residues in the CDR3. Per the germline V gene, CDR1 is SGHRS and CDR2 is YFSETQ. Trimming took 3 bases from V and 6 from J; bases not matched to a gene: 8. CDR3 region: CASSWEPTGAEQYF. CDR3 bases: TGCGCCAGCAGCTGGGAGCCGACAGGGGCCGAGCAGTACTTC.

This clonotype was seen repeatedly, ten times or more. The genes are TRBV10-2 and TRBJ2-7, with 8 bases lining up with TRBD1. This CDR3 is 15 amino acids long. V was clipped by 2 bases and J by 5 bases; unmatched bases: 8. In germline, CDR1 is WSHSY, CDR2 SAAADI. Here the CDR3 DNA reads TGCGCCAGCAGTGAGATTGGACAGGGTGTCAACGAGCAGTACTTC. Protein: CASSEIGQGVNEQYF.

The sample holds many counts of this clonotype. This chain joins TRBV11-3 and TRBJ2-3, with 9 bases lining up with TRBD2. The CDR3 length is 15 residues. The V gene end was trimmed by 6 bases and the J gene end by 3 bases; junction bases not matched to a gene: 7. CDR1 and CDR2 from the germline V gene are SGHNT and YENEEA. The CDR3 coding sequence is TGTGCCAGCAGTTCCGGGACTAGCAGAACAGATACGCAGTATTTT. It encodes CASSSGTSRTDTQYF.

This rearrangement joins TRBV6-2 or TRBV6-3 to TRBJ2-3; 7 positions agree with TRBD1. Germline CDR1 and CDR2: MNHEY and SVGEGT. Trimming cost V 0 bases and J 0 bases; bases outside gene matches: 0. CDR3 size: 15 residues. Written as DNA, the CDR3 is TGTGCCAGCAGTTACTCGGGACAGAGCACAGATACGCAGTATTTT. It is translated as CASSYSGQSTDTQYF.

This clonotype was seen many times. V usage is TRBV19 and J usage is TRBJ2-3, with a possible D match to TRBD2 (5 bases). V was trimmed by 5 bases and J by 5 bases, leaving 5 bases between them. CDR1 and CDR2 from the germline V gene are LNHDA and SQIVND (reference sequence). This CDR3 is built from 11 residues. The CDR3: CASSEGDTQYF. Here the CDR3 DNA reads TGTGCCAGTAGTGAGGGAGATACGCAGTATTTT.

V usage is TRBV30 and J usage is TRBJ2-1; 8 bases align to TRBD1. V was pared by 4 bases and J by 6 bases, with 8 bases of the junction left unmatched. Germline V gene lookup returns CDR1 GTSNPN and CDR2 SVGIG (reference sequence). The CDR3 is 14 amino acids. The CDR3 sequence is CAWMQGASRNEQFF. The CDR3 bases are TGTGCCTGGATGCAGGGGGCGAGTCGCAATGAGCAGTTCTTC.

The chain couples TRBV29-1 to TRBJ2-2; 8 bases align to TRBD1. This CDR3 contains 14 residues. Trimming took 6 bases from V and 0 from J; bases not matched to a gene: 3. Germline CDR1 reads SQVTM; CDR2 reads ANQGSEA. CDR3 sequence (DNA): TGCAGCGTAAAGACAGGGGCGAACACCGGGGAGCTGTTTTTT. It is translated as CSVKTGANTGELFF.

This clonotype was seen only a few times. V and J are TRBV14 and TRBJ2-7; the D gene is possibly TRBD1 (5 bases). Germline V gene sequence: CDR1 SGHDN, CDR2 FVKESK. The CDR3 runs to 13 residues. The germline V and J ends were trimmed by 7 bases and 2 bases, with 12 bases remaining between them. Written as DNA, the CDR3 is TGTGCCAGCACACGGACAAATACCTACGAGCAGTACTTC. It yields the protein CASTRTNTYEQYF.

This clonotype turned up a few times. The rearrangement uses TRBV6-2 or TRBV6-3 and TRBJ2-1, with 15 bases that match TRBD2. V lost 3 bases to trimming and J lost 4 bases; unmatched junction nucleotides: 4. Germline V gene lookup returns CDR1 MNHEY and CDR2 SVGEGT. This CDR3 contains 17 residues. For the CDR3, the DNA is TGTGCCAGCAGTTATTCGGGACTAGCGGGGGGATACAATGAGCAGTTCTTC. It encodes CASSYSGLAGGYNEQFF.

In this sample, this clonotype turned up many times. The rearrangement joins TRBV6-5 to TRBJ2-7; 10 bases are shared with TRBD2. The J segment lost 3 bases and the V segment lost 10 bases, leaving 12 bases of the junction unmatched. The germline gives CDR1 MNHEY, CDR2 SVGAGI. This CDR3 region has 15 residues. CDR3 coding DNA: TGTGCCACCCGCCCTCGAGTAGCGGGGGGCTACGAGCAGTACTTC. This encodes CATRPRVAGGYEQYF.

The chain links TRBV30 to TRBJ1-1; D remains unclear. CDR1 and CDR2 from the germline V gene are GTSNPN and SVGIG (reference sequence). V was cut by 2 bases and J by 3 bases, with 7 bases left in between. The CDR3 contains 12 residues. This chain's CDR3 is CAWSTGDTEAFF. The CDR3 DNA follows: TGTGCCTGGAGTACTGGGGACACTGAAGCTTTCTTT.